Shown below are 6 T cell receptor beta chains from a single sample sequenced in a study of shared clonotypes between healthy human individuals. As defined, naive CD8 cells were CD45RO-negative and positively selected for CCR7, with terminally differentiated effector memory CD45RA+ cells excluded. TCRdb keeps only in-frame clones here, not all; method: immunoSEQ multiplex PCR. This sample has about 1,800,000 clones, with 85% to 95% found just once. Material: naive CD8+ T cells sorted from blood. The receptors come from a man aged 18 to 30 in good health.

The rearrangement links TRBV9 to TRBJ2-1; 11 bases fit TRBD2. The length of the CDR3 is 15 residues. The J segment lost 10 bases and the V segment lost 3 bases, leaving 9 bases of the junction unmatched. The germline V gene has CDR1 SGDLS and CDR2 YYNGEE. CDR3 in amino acids: CASSAGLADSEEQFF. In DNA form, the CDR3 reads TGTGCCAGCAGCGCGGGACTAGCGGACTCCGAAGAGCAGTTCTTC.

V is TRBV4-1 and J is TRBJ2-7; 8 nucleotides match TRBD1. The CDR3 length is 15 residues. V shed 1 base and J 3 bases; nucleotides not matched to a gene: 5. Germline V gives CDR1 MGHRA, CDR2 YSYEKL. The CDR3 DNA follows: TGCGCCAGCAGCCAAGCTGACAGGGGCAGCTACGAGCAGTACTTC. Amino acid sequence: CASSQADRGSYEQYF.

In this sample, this clone turned up once. The chain joins TRBV4-3 to TRBJ2-1; TRBD2 agrees at 9 bases. CDR1 and CDR2 (germline): LGHNA, YSLEER. CDR3 length equals 18 residues. V shed 3 bases and J 4 bases; nucleotides not matched to a gene: 13. This CDR3 is CASSHPQTSGHTYNEQFF. CDR3 in DNA: TGCGCCAGCAGCCACCCTCAGACTAGCGGACATACTTACAATGAGCAGTTCTTC.

The chain joins TRBV6-1 to TRBJ2-3; D might be TRBD2 (5 bases). The CDR3 runs 16 residues. Germline lookup yields CDR1 MNHNS and CDR2 SASEGT. V was shortened by 2 bases and J by 0 bases, with 12 bases between the two germline ends. DNA for the CDR3: TGTGCCAGCAGTGAATTGGCCCTAGCCAGCACAGATACGCAGTATTTT. Its protein product is CASSELALASTDTQYF.

The rearrangement links TRBV13 to TRBJ2-7; D assignment may be TRBD1 or TRBD2 (6 bases each). This CDR3 spans 14 amino acids. Trimming pared 1 base from V and 5 bases from J, leaving 12 bases between. Per the germline V gene, CDR1 is PRHDT and CDR2 is FYEKMQ (reference sequence). This CDR3 is CASSLEPEGDEQYF. The CDR3 bases are TGTGCCAGCAGCTTAGAGCCGGAGGGGGACGAGCAGTACTTC.

The J gene is TRBJ2-5, the V gene TRBV5-6; 12 bases are shared with TRBD2. CDR1 and CDR2 from the germline V gene are SGHDT and YYEEEE. The V gene end was trimmed by 1 base and the J gene end by 3 bases; junction bases not matched to a gene: 4. The CDR3 has 16 residues. The CDR3: CASSLRLAGGEETQYF. CDR3 sequence (DNA): TGTGCCAGCAGCTTGAGGCTAGCGGGGGGGGAAGAGACCCAGTACTTC.